Below are 23 T cell receptor beta chains sequenced from a single sample in a study of cytomegalovirus exposure and HLA in healthy donors. Repertoires were generated with immunoSEQ multiplex PCR, while TCRdb's copy carries only in-frame clones and drops some. The sample has about 50,000 clones, around nine tenths seen once. Sequencing was performed on PBMCs. The receptor set was obtained from a man between 18 and 35 years old in good health and CMV-seronegative.

This chain joins TRBV30 and TRBJ2-2; D might be TRBD2 (6 bases). This CDR3 region has 14 residues. Germline V CDR1 and CDR2: GTSNPN, SVGIG (reference sequence). V was shortened by 0 bases and J by 5 bases, with 10 bases between the two germline ends. CDR3 sequence: CAWSVVRGTGELFF. The CDR3 DNA reads as TGTGCCTGGAGTGTAGTTCGGGGGACCGGGGAGCTGTTTTTT.

This clone has only a few counts. This chain links TRBV6-4 with TRBJ1-1; 8 bases align to TRBD1. From germline, CDR1 is MRHNA and CDR2 SNTAGT. V lost 0 bases, J lost 6 bases, and 9 bases stayed unmatched. The length of the CDR3 is 16 residues. The CDR3 protein is CASSDSAGGESSEAFF. CDR3 nucleotide sequence: TGTGCCAGCAGTGACTCGGCAGGGGGCGAAAGTTCTGAAGCTTTCTTT.

The rearrangement links TRBV7-2 to TRBJ2-7; 8 bases agree with TRBD2. V lost 3 bases to trimming and J lost 2 bases; unmatched junction nucleotides: 3. CDR1 is SGHTA, CDR2 FQGNSA, per germline. The CDR3 length is 14 residues. The CDR3 DNA is TGTGCCAGCAGCTTGGGACTAGTACCCTACGAGCAGTACTTC. It yields the protein CASSLGLVPYEQYF.

The rearrangement links TRBV28 to TRBJ2-7; 7 bases map to TRBD1. Germline loops: CDR1 MDHEN, CDR2 SYDVKM. V trimming: 4 bases; J trimming: 6 bases; junction bases outside the gene matches: 6. The CDR3 is 13 amino acids. In DNA, the CDR3 is TGTGCCAGCAGTTCCTACAGGGGCCTCGAGCAGTACTTC. Amino acid sequence: CASSSYRGLEQYF. The entire variable domain, with the rest obtained from reference TRBV28 and TRBJ2-7, is as follows: DVKVTQSSRYLVKRTGEKVFLECVQDMDHENMFWYRQDPGLGLRLIYFSYDVKMKEKGDIPEGYSVSREKKERFSLILESASTNQTSMYLCASSSYRGLEQYFGPGTRLTVT.

The CDR3 sequence: CASSLRRGLAGSYEQYF. Here the CDR3 DNA reads TGTGCCAGCAGCTTACGACGGGGTCTAGCGGGCTCCTACGAGCAGTACTTC. The chain uses TRBV7-9 and TRBJ2-7; 8 nucleotides agree with TRBD2. V trimming: 2 bases; J trimming: 0 bases; junction bases outside the gene matches: 9. The V gene's germline CDR1 is SEHNR and CDR2 FQNEAQ (reference sequence). The CDR3 is 17 amino acids.

The V call is TRBV6-5, the J call TRBJ2-7, with 8 nucleotides matching TRBD1. CDR1 MNHEY and CDR2 SVGAGI come from the germline V gene. Trimming at V came to 5 bases and at J to 0 bases, leaving 6 bases not matched to a gene. The CDR3 is made up of 15 amino acids. The CDR3: CASSSYRGNSYEQYF. The CDR3 nucleotides read TGTGCCAGCAGTAGTTACAGGGGGAACTCCTACGAGCAGTACTTC.

This clone was seen once. This chain joins TRBV27 and TRBJ1-2; D ambiguous. The V end lost 4 bases, the J end lost 6 bases, and 12 bases lay between the germline ends. Germline CDR1 is MNHEY and CDR2 is SMNVEV (reference sequence). The CDR3 loop spans 13 amino acids. The CDR3 spells CASSSGGSHGYTF. The CDR3 DNA follows: TGTGCCAGCAGTTCAGGCGGGTCCCATGGCTACACCTTC.

The chain carries TRBV29-1 and TRBJ2-3; 11 bases map to TRBD2. V was pared by 2 bases and J by 0 bases, with 7 bases of the junction left unmatched. The V gene's germline CDR1 is SQVTM and CDR2 ANQGSEA. The CDR3 covers 17 residues. CDR3 loop: CSVERTSGSPSTDTQYF. The CDR3 coding sequence is TGCAGCGTTGAAAGGACTAGCGGGTCCCCGAGCACAGATACGCAGTATTTT.

The rearrangement links TRBV13 to TRBJ2-3, with D unclear. Trimming left V 4 bases short and J 4 bases short, with 15 bases between. The CDR3 is made up of 15 amino acids. The germline gives CDR1 PRHDT, CDR2 FYEKMQ (reference sequence). CDR3 sequence reads: CASSSGPSSADTQYF. The CDR3 DNA follows: TGTGCCAGCAGCTCCGGTCCTAGTTCTGCAGATACGCAGTATTTT.

The V gene is TRBV9, the J gene TRBJ2-2, with 14 bases lining up with TRBD2. The CDR3 runs to 23 residues. The V gene end was trimmed by 3 bases and the J gene end by 6 bases; junction bases not matched to a gene: 25. Per germline, CDR1 SGDLS and CDR2 YYNGEE. The CDR3 DNA reads as TGTGCCAGCAGCGACAATTTATTACCGGGACTAGCGGGAGAGCGACCCCCCCCCGGGGAGCTGTTTTTT. The encoded protein is CASSDNLLPGLAGERPPPGELFF.

The rearrangement links TRBV7-2 to TRBJ1-5; a weak D match, TRBD1 (5 bases). With 1 base removed from V and 4 bases from J, the gap between germline ends came to 11 bases. Germline V gives CDR1 SGHTA, CDR2 FQGNSA. The CDR3 is 15 residues long. CDR3 DNA: TGTGCCAGCAGCTTAGGTACCAGGGAAAATCAGCCCCAGCATTTT. Translating gives CASSLGTRENQPQHF.

The CDR3 coding sequence is TGTGCCAGCTCACCGGGACAGGGCACAGATACGCAGTATTTT. This translates into CASSPGQGTDTQYF. This chain joins TRBV6-1 and TRBJ2-3; 8 bases are a match to TRBD1. The ends lost 8 bases at V and 1 base at J; junction bases unmatched: 5. The V gene's germline CDR1 is MNHNS and CDR2 SASEGT. The CDR3 has 14 amino acids.

This chain links TRBV6-5 with TRBJ2-3; 9 bases line up with TRBD1. The CDR3 totals 16 residues. Unmatched junction bases numbered 6, after V lost 2 bases and J lost 3 bases. Germline values: CDR1 MNHEY, CDR2 SVGAGI. The CDR3 sequence: CASSYRDREFTDTQYF. In DNA, the CDR3 is TGTGCCAGCAGTTACCGGGACAGGGAATTTACAGATACGCAGTATTTT.

CDR3: CASSPILAGATDTQYF. The CDR3 DNA sequence: TGTGCCAGCTCACCAATCCTAGCGGGAGCCACAGATACGCAGTATTTT. The V and J genes are TRBV18 and TRBJ2-3, with 10 bases matching TRBD2. Germline V gives CDR1 KGHSH, CDR2 LQKENI. The CDR3 extends over 16 amino acids. Losses at the gene ends were 2 bases for V and 2 bases for J; bases not matched to a gene: 4.

This sequence joins TRBV19 and TRBJ2-1; no clear D. This CDR3 is built from 12 residues. In germline, CDR1 is LNHDA, CDR2 SQIVND (reference sequence). Trimming shortened V by 5 bases and J by 7 bases, and 9 bases separated the two germline ends. CDR3 region: CASSLSTNEQFF. CDR3 bases: TGTGCCAGTAGTCTTTCTACGAATGAGCAGTTCTTC. Drawing the rest from reference TRBV19 and TRBJ2-1, the complete variable domain is DGGITQSPKYLFRKEGQNVTLSCEQNLNHDAMYWYRQDPGQGLRLIYYSQIVNDFQKGDIAEGYSVSREKKESFPLTVTSAQKNPTAFYLCASSLSTNEQFFGPGTRLTVL.

The V gene is TRBV5-5, the J gene TRBJ1-1; D not resolved. CDR3 size: 14 residues. The V end lost 0 bases, the J end lost 0 bases, and 6 bases lay between the germline ends. Germline CDR1 is SGHKS and CDR2 is YYEKEE (reference sequence). As DNA, the CDR3 is TGTGCCAGCAGCTTGGCGAGGATGAACACTGAAGCTTTCTTT. It yields the protein CASSLARMNTEAFF.

The rearrangement links TRBV5-1 to TRBJ2-5; 7 bases agree with TRBD2. J gave up 5 bases and V 4 bases, and 8 bases lay outside the gene matches. Germline V CDR1 and CDR2: SGHRS, YFSETQ. This CDR3 has 14 residues. The CDR3 coding sequence is TGCGCCAGCAGCCCAGGACTAGATCAGGAGACCCAGTACTTC. As protein: CASSPGLDQETQYF.

The V and J genes are TRBV9 and TRBJ2-1; D not resolved. This CDR3 is built from 14 residues. With 3 bases removed from V and 4 bases from J, the gap between germline ends came to 11 bases. Germline V gene lookup returns CDR1 SGDLS and CDR2 YYNGEE. The CDR3 spells CASSGQPIYNEQFF. CDR3 DNA sequence: TGTGCCAGCAGCGGACAACCTATATACAATGAGCAGTTCTTC.

This sequence joins TRBV7-2 and TRBJ2-7; 8 nucleotides line up with TRBD2. Germline loops: CDR1 SGHTA, CDR2 FQGNSA. V lost 1 base to trimming and J lost 7 bases; unmatched junction nucleotides: 9. This CDR3 is 15 amino acids long. The CDR3 here is CASSLVSGGTREQYF. The CDR3 bases are TGTGCCAGCAGCTTAGTCTCGGGAGGGACGCGGGAGCAGTACTTC.

The chain couples TRBV4-2 to TRBJ2-7, with 11 positions matching TRBD1. The CDR3 totals 15 residues. The ends lost 5 bases at V and 2 bases at J; junction bases unmatched: 5. Looked up from germline, CDR1 is LGHNA and CDR2 is YNFKEQ. DNA of the CDR3: TGTGCCAGCAGCTACGGGACAGGGGGAACCTACGAGCAGTACTTC. Translation: CASSYGTGGTYEQYF.

The rearrangement joins TRBV7-3 to TRBJ2-3; 7 positions agree with TRBD2. Per germline, CDR1 SGHTA and CDR2 FQGTGA. V shed 3 bases and J 2 bases; nucleotides not matched to a gene: 5. The CDR3 extends over 15 amino acids. The chain's CDR3 is CASSFSGRHTDTQYF. DNA of the CDR3: TGTGCCAGCAGCTTTAGCGGGCGGCACACAGATACGCAGTATTTT.

The chain employs TRBV28 and TRBJ1-5, with D maybe TRBD1 (6 bases). The germline gives CDR1 MDHEN, CDR2 SYDVKM. Trimming took off 2 bases at V and 0 bases at J, with 14 bases between the two ends. The CDR3 has 17 amino acids. CDR3 sequence (DNA): TGTGCCAGCAGTTTAGCCGGGACAACCTATAGCAATCAGCCCCAGCATTTT. Its protein product is CASSLAGTTYSNQPQHF. Complete variable domain (other parts from reference TRBV28 and TRBJ1-5): DVKVTQSSRYLVKRTGEKVFLECVQDMDHENMFWYRQDPGLGLRLIYFSYDVKMKEKGDIPEGYSVSREKKERFSLILESASTNQTSMYLCASSLAGTTYSNQPQHFGDGTRLSIL.

This sequence joins TRBV28 and TRBJ2-7; 8 nucleotides match TRBD1. Germline loops: CDR1 MDHEN, CDR2 SYDVKM. V gave up 7 bases and J gave up 3 bases; unmatched junction bases: 8. The length of the CDR3 is 14 residues. CDR3 sequence reads: CASTRTGTGYEQYF. The CDR3 region has the DNA TGTGCCAGCACAAGGACTGGGACAGGCTACGAGCAGTACTTC.